This entry concerns a single T cell receptor (beta chain). The CDR3 consists of 16 residues. J was trimmed by 2 bases and V by 1 base; bases with no gene match: 4. Germline V gene data show CDR1 as SGHNT and CDR2 as YYREEE (reference sequence). Study processing details: Reference gene primer amplification in the assay estimated nucleated cell counts. Sequenced by immunoSEQ multiplex PCR; TCRdb stores in-frame clones only, minus some. That table supplies the V and J calls and clone size; D and trimming were determined from the DNA. The sample contains a few hundred thousand clones, around 82% of which appear only once. The data originate from a study of blood T cell repertoires in COVID-19. Study-level information: Some COVID-19 samples were acute and others convalescent; all came from the United States, Italy and Spain. PBMCs, B-cell-depleted T cells, or T cells provided the cDNA or gDNA that made up the material.

Seattle patients were enrolled while actively infected and followed longitudinally. Sequencing was carried out using peripheral blood. This receptor was taken from a human donor with COVID-19, enrolled during active disease. The donor label of this sample is uncertain. The rearrangement uses TRBV5-4 and TRBJ2-3; 10 bases are a match to TRBD1. This chain's CDR3 is CASSLKGTGATDTQYF. Here the CDR3 DNA reads TGTGCCAGCAGCTTGAAGGGGACAGGGGCCACAGATACGCAGTATTTT.